This T cell receptor beta chain comes out of a study of T cells after yellow fever vaccination. General study points: Compared with primary, the secondary response was weaker and peaked at day 5, not 15. The study re-detected most primary-vaccination clones after the booster (approximately 96% CD4, roughly 90% CD8). The bulk population could contribute abundant contaminating clonotypes to FACS-sorted repertoires.

The TCR cDNA carried a universal primer site and UMIs from 5'RACE template switching. TCRdb re-called the 5' RACE reads through MiXCR, storing one row per CDR3 protein. The data show hundreds of thousands of distinct CDR3 sequences, approximately 18% seen once. The CDR3 runs 13 residues. CDR1 and CDR2 (germline): SEHNR, FQNEAQ (reference sequence). V was cut by 5 bases and J by 0 bases, with 8 bases left in between. As to this clonotype: Its specificity is not known.

The chain recombines TRBV7-9 with TRBJ2-7; the D is unclear. The TCR sequence derives from a man aged 18 to 35 who received the YFV17D yellow fever vaccine. The source was PBMCs, collected before the yellow fever booster vaccination. For the CDR3, the DNA is TGTGCCAGCAGCGATAAGAGCTCCTACGAGCAGTACTTC. Protein sequence: CASSDKSSYEQYF.